The subject of this entry is one T cell receptor beta chain. One entry per CDR3 protein, called by TCRdb with MiXCR from the PCR reads. The sample consists of a few hundred thousand distinct CDR3 sequences, under 30% of them appearing once. There are 15 residues in the CDR3. Deletions cut 5 bases from V and 5 bases from J, with 18 bases between. Per germline, CDR1 SEHNR and CDR2 FQNEAQ (reference sequence). This sample is drawn from a study of molecular identifiers for immune sequencing clone quantification. The J gene is TRBJ2-5, the V gene TRBV7-9; a possible D gene is TRBD2 (7 bases). The source of this sequence is a human donor in good health. Some libraries in this study had Jurkat cell RNA spiked in. Sequenced material: naive CD8+ T cells from blood, with Jurkat cell RNA spiked in. Documented subset: FACS-sorted CD8+CD4-CCR7+CD45RA+ naive T cells. CDR3 DNA: TGTGCCAGCAGCCCCGGGGGGCAGGGGAAGGAGACCCAGTACTTC. Its translation is CASSPGGQGKETQYF.